This paragraph reports one TCR beta chain. The data derive from a study of CD8+ T cells in alopecia areata. On the study more broadly: Tofacitinib was taken orally by treated patients, and the dose was 5 to 10 mg twice daily.

cDNA serving as the sequencing template came from extracted, reverse transcribed RNA. The assay was immunoSEQ multiplex PCR, and TCRdb's table has in-frame clones only and misses some. The profile covers about 180,000 clones, with around 63% appearing a single time and 1.5% to 2% taken by the ten largest. The sample was CD4+ T cells sorted from blood, taken at week 0. This clonotype was obtained from a human donor with alopecia areata.

CDR3 nucleotides: TGTGCCAGCAGCTTAGGGCTAGCGGGCACCACCTACAATGAGCAGTTCTTC. The encoded protein is CASSLGLAGTTYNEQFF. This chain uses TRBV7-6 with TRBJ2-1; 8 bases line up with TRBD2. Germline V lookup: CDR1 SGHVS, CDR2 FNYEAQ. V gave up 1 base and J gave up 2 bases; unmatched junction bases: 7. This CDR3 contains 17 residues.